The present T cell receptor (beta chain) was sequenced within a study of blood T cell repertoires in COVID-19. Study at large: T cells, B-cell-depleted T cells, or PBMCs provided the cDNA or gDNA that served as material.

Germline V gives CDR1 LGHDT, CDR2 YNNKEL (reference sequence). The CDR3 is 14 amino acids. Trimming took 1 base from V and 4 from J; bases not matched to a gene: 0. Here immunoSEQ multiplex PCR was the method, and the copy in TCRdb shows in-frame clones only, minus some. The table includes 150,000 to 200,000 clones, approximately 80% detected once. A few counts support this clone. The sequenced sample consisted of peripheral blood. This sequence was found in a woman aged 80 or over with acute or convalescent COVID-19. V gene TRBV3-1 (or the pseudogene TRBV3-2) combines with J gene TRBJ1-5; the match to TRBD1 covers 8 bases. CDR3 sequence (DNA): TGTGCCAGCAGCCAAGGGACAGGGAATCAGCCCCAGCATTTT. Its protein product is CASSQGTGNQPQHF.